Shown below are 31 T cell receptor beta chains from a single sample sequenced in a study of CD8 T cells in ankylosing spondylitis (dated by TCRdb to about 2017). Preparation of the library involved 5' RACE. TCRdb shows the sequencer as Illumina HiSeq 2500. The public sequencing data were trimmed at Q25 with fastp and processed into clonotypes with MiXCR by TCRdb, which kept only in-frame beta chains. Rows merge per CDR3 protein into single entries with the most common DNA and genes. The sample table contains under 250,000 distinct CDR3 sequences; only one count was recorded for about 6.7% of them. Approximately 14% of the sample belongs to the ten largest clones. These receptors have no known antigen. Broader findings and caveats from the paper: A TCR beta motif made up of seven or eight highly homologous amino acid variants appeared to be characteristic of blood from ankylosing spondylitis patients.

Sequences were obtained from blood, either unsorted or a sorted T cell fraction (not recorded which). Every receptor here comes from a male donor with ankylosing spondylitis.

This chain connects TRBV28 to TRBJ1-1; D not resolved. Germline assignment: CDR1 MDHEN and CDR2 SYDVKM. The V gene lost 5 bases and the J gene lost 3 bases, with 7 bases spanning the gap. The CDR3 consists of 12 residues. The CDR3 sequence: CASSREYTEAFF. CDR3 nucleotide sequence: TGTGCCAGCAGTCGGGAGTACACTGAAGCTTTCTTT.

This clonotype was detected ten times or more. The chain uses TRBV28 and TRBJ2-1; TRBD1 matches 9 bases. Trimming took 3 bases from V and 7 from J; bases not matched to a gene: 7. The CDR3 totals 15 residues. CDR1 MDHEN and CDR2 SYDVKM come from the germline V gene. The CDR3 region has the DNA TGTGCCAGCAGTTTCCCTCGGACAGGGGTAAATGAGCAGTTCTTC. This encodes CASSFPRTGVNEQFF.

There are many counts of this clonotype. The V call is TRBV6-1, the J call TRBJ2-3; 7 bases are shared with TRBD1. Germline values: CDR1 MNHNS, CDR2 SASEGT. The CDR3 spans 16 residues. The junction had 13 bases not matched to a gene; V was cut back by 5 bases and J by 5 bases. CDR3 DNA sequence: TGTGCCAGCAGTCAAAGGACAGGCGCCTCAAGAGATACGCAGTATTTT. Protein sequence: CASSQRTGASRDTQYF.

This clonotype was seen repeatedly, ten times or more. The CDR3: CASSLTSTGELFF. Written as DNA, the CDR3 is TGTGCCAGCAGCTTGACGAGCACCGGGGAGCTGTTTTTT. This chain uses TRBV11-1 with TRBJ2-2; no clear D. V was cut by 3 bases and J by 4 bases, with 6 bases left in between. Germline V lookup: CDR1 SGHAT, CDR2 FQDESV (reference sequence). The length of the CDR3 is 13 residues.

The gene calls are TRBV20-1 and TRBJ1-3, with no clear D. Germline V lookup: CDR1 DFQATT, CDR2 SNEGSKA (reference sequence). V was clipped by 5 bases and J by 2 bases, with 16 bases between them. CDR3 size: 15 residues. CDR3 in DNA: TGCAGTGCTCGTTTGGGAAAACTAGCTGGAAACACCATATATTTT. Protein sequence: CSARLGKLAGNTIYF.

This clonotype came up many times. The chain links TRBV7-9 to TRBJ2-1; the match to TRBD2 covers 9 bases. J gave up 9 bases and V 5 bases, and 14 bases lay outside the gene matches. This CDR3 region has 16 residues. In germline, CDR1 is SEHNR, CDR2 FQNEAQ (reference sequence). The CDR3 DNA follows: TGTGCCAGCAGCCCCTCCGTTGGCCTAGCGGGGTTTGAGCAGTTCTTC. This gives the protein CASSPSVGLAGFEQFF.

This clonotype was seen repeatedly, ten times or more. Here the CDR3 DNA reads TGTGCCAGCAGCCGCACTAGAAGCTCCTACAATGAGCAGTTCTTC. The encoded protein is CASSRTRSSYNEQFF. The chain is built from TRBV11-3 and TRBJ2-1; D might be TRBD2 (5 bases). The CDR3 is 15 residues long. V was clipped by 5 bases and J by 0 bases, with 11 bases between them. Germline CDR1 is SGHNT and CDR2 is YENEEA.

This clonotype was seen only a few times. V and J are TRBV6-5 and TRBJ1-2; 7 bases fit TRBD1. V lost 2 bases and J lost 8; bases outside the gene matches: 8. CDR3 length: 14 amino acids. Germline lookup yields CDR1 MNHEY and CDR2 SVGAGI. The CDR3 protein is CASSYLLRGLGYTF. In nucleotides, the CDR3 is TGTGCCAGCAGTTACCTCTTGAGGGGGCTAGGCTACACCTTC.

As concerns this clonotype: With a much larger clone just one base away, this may be a read error. The chain is built from TRBV6-1 and TRBJ2-7, with D maybe TRBD2 (5 bases). The CDR3 is 13 residues long. Trimming took 3 bases from V and 3 from J, leaving 9 bases between them. The germline V gene has CDR1 MNHNS and CDR2 SASEGT. CDR3 nucleotides: TGTGCCAGCAGTGAGCCGGGGTTCTACGAGCAGTACTTC. Amino acid sequence: CASSEPGFYEQYF.

The sample holds many counts of this clonotype. The rearrangement joins TRBV5-6 to TRBJ1-1; 8 nucleotides agree with TRBD1. After removal of 4 bases from V and 8 bases from J, the junction contained 4 bases not matched to a gene. This CDR3 has 12 residues. Germline V lookup: CDR1 SGHDT, CDR2 YYEEEE. The CDR3 is CASSGWDREAFF. The CDR3 region has the DNA TGTGCCAGCAGCGGATGGGACAGGGAAGCTTTCTTT.

This clonotype turned up a few times. CDR3 in DNA: TGCAGCGTTGAACCCGGGACCGATATAGGAGATACGCAGTATTTT. It yields the protein CSVEPGTDIGDTQYF. This chain connects TRBV29-1 to TRBJ2-3; the D call may be TRBD1 or TRBD2 (5 bases each). Looked up from germline, CDR1 is SQVTM and CDR2 is ANQGSEA. The CDR3 covers 15 residues. V gave up 2 bases and J gave up 5 bases, with 17 bases separating them.

This clonotype has ten or more counts. The CDR3 DNA is TGTGCCAGCAGTTACCCCAAAGGGGATGAGCAGTTCTTC. Translating it yields CASSYPKGDEQFF. The chain couples TRBV6-2 or TRBV6-3 to TRBJ2-1; tentative D call: TRBD1 (5 bases). The V gene lost 2 bases and the J gene lost 8 bases, with 10 bases spanning the gap. This CDR3 region has 13 residues. Germline loops: CDR1 MNHEY, CDR2 SVGEGT.

This clonotype came up many times. J is TRBJ2-1 and V is TRBV30; TRBD2 matches 12 bases. Germline V lookup: CDR1 GTSNPN, CDR2 SVGIG (reference sequence). V lost 4 bases, J lost 8 bases, and 9 bases stayed unmatched. This CDR3 has 15 residues. CDR3: CAWTQWSSGRDEQFF. The CDR3 coding sequence is TGTGCCTGGACCCAGTGGTCTAGCGGGAGGGATGAGCAGTTCTTC.

This clonotype was seen at least ten times. The genes are TRBV5-1 and TRBJ1-2; 9 bases are shared with TRBD1. Germline loops: CDR1 SGHRS, CDR2 YFSETQ. The J segment lost 6 bases and the V segment lost 4 bases, leaving 7 bases of the junction unmatched. The CDR3 covers 14 residues. Written as DNA, the CDR3 is TGCGCCAGCAGCGTCGGACAGGGGCTACATGGCTACACCTTC. This codes for CASSVGQGLHGYTF.

This clonotype was detected a few times. The chain is built from TRBV13 and TRBJ2-3; weak D call: TRBD1 (6 bases). The length of the CDR3 is 14 residues. Between the trimmed V and J ends, which lost 6 bases and 5 bases, there was a span of 15 bases. Germline CDR1 and CDR2: PRHDT and FYEKMQ (reference sequence). The CDR3 bases are TGTGCCAGCAGTCCGACAGGCTGGGGAGATACGCAGTATTTT. Residues: CASSPTGWGDTQYF.

This rearrangement joins TRBV7-9 to TRBJ2-7, with 7 bases fitting TRBD1. V was pared by 4 bases and J by 1 base, with 4 bases of the junction left unmatched. The CDR3 has 14 residues. CDR1 is SEHNR, CDR2 FQNEAQ, per germline (reference sequence). CDR3 sequence: CASSSGTASYEQYF. CDR3 in DNA: TGTGCCAGCAGCTCAGGGACAGCTTCCTACGAGCAGTACTTC.

CDR3 nucleotide sequence: TGTGCCAGCGGGGGGGTGGCTGTACGCGAGCAGTACTTC. Its translation is CASGGVAVREQYF. The chain combines TRBV28 with TRBJ2-7; 7 bases match TRBD2. Looked up from germline, CDR1 is MDHEN and CDR2 is SYDVKM. This CDR3 is 13 amino acids long. V lost 8 bases, J lost 6 bases, and 10 bases stayed unmatched.

This clonotype has more than one count but fewer than ten. The CDR3 bases are TGTGCCAGCAGCCCTGGGGGACAGCCCCGGGAGTACTTC. This sequence encodes CASSPGGQPREYF. The chain is built from TRBV5-5 and TRBJ2-7; 7 bases align to TRBD1. CDR3 length: 13 residues. The V gene end was trimmed by 4 bases and the J gene end by 11 bases; junction bases not matched to a gene: 12. Germline CDR1 reads SGHKS; CDR2 reads YYEKEE (reference sequence). The full variable domain, its missing parts supplied by reference TRBV5-5 and TRBJ2-7, is DAGVTQSPTHLIKTRGQQVTLRCSPISGHKSVSWYQQVLGQGPQFIFQYYEKEERGRGNFPDRFSARQFPNYSSELNVNALLLGDSALYLCASSPGGQPREYFGPGTRLTVT.

At least ten counts were recorded for this clonotype. V is TRBV7-9 and J is TRBJ1-1; D gene unclear. Germline values: CDR1 SEHNR, CDR2 FQNEAQ (reference sequence). The CDR3 contains 11 residues. Between the trimmed V and J ends, which lost 3 bases and 7 bases, there was a span of 6 bases. The CDR3, as DNA: TGTGCCAGCAGCTTTGCTCGTGAAGCTTTCTTT. Translating gives CASSFAREAFF. Full variable domain (missing parts from reference TRBV7-9 and TRBJ1-1): DTGVSQNPRHKITKRGQNVTFRCDPISEHNRLYWYRQTLGQGPEFLTYFQNEAQLEKSRLLSDRFSAERPKGSFSTLEIQRTEQGDSAMYLCASSFAREAFFGQGTRLTVV.

This rearrangement joins TRBV9 to TRBJ2-7, with 9 positions matching TRBD1. Germline CDR1 is SGDLS and CDR2 is YYNGEE. The CDR3 spans 16 residues. After removal of 1 base from V and 0 bases from J, the junction contained 5 bases not matched to a gene. CDR3 region: CASSVYRDRDSYEQYF. The CDR3 DNA reads TGTGCCAGCAGCGTATACCGGGACAGGGACTCCTACGAGCAGTACTTC.

In its sample, this clonotype was seen many times. The genes are TRBV5-6 and TRBJ1-1; D ambiguous. V lost 0 bases and J 6 bases, leaving 9 bases between the germline ends. The CDR3 loop spans 13 amino acids. Germline V CDR1 and CDR2: SGHDT, YYEEEE. CDR3 DNA sequence: TGTGCCAGCAGCTTGGAAGGGTTTGCTGAAGCTTTCTTT. Protein: CASSLEGFAEAFF.

The table lists this clonotype with many counts. The rearrangement joins TRBV28 to TRBJ2-5; 10 bases map to TRBD1. The CDR3 is 16 amino acids. Germline-derived CDR1 and CDR2 are MDHEN and SYDVKM. The J segment lost 4 bases and the V segment lost 2 bases, leaving 7 bases of the junction unmatched. DNA of the CDR3: TGTGCCAGCAGTTTACGAAGACAGGGGGCTTTAGAGACCCAGTACTTC. Residues: CASSLRRQGALETQYF.

This clonotype was seen at least ten times. The V and J genes are TRBV20-1 and TRBJ2-3, with 7 positions matching TRBD2. CDR1 is DFQATT, CDR2 SNEGSKA, per germline (reference sequence). V gave up 3 bases and J gave up 4 bases; unmatched junction bases: 4. CDR3 length: 13 amino acids. CDR3: CSASGRRADTQYF. The DNA for the CDR3 is TGCAGTGCTAGCGGGAGGAGAGCAGATACGCAGTATTTT.

The genes are TRBV10-3 and TRBJ2-7, with D uncertain. Germline V gives CDR1 ENHRY, CDR2 SYGVKD. Trimming removed 0 bases at V and 3 bases at J, with 9 bases between. CDR3 size: 14 residues. This CDR3 reads CAISESGRRYEQYF. CDR3 in DNA: TGTGCCATCAGTGAGTCGGGCAGGCGCTACGAGCAGTACTTC.

This clonotype turned up a few times. This sequence joins TRBV25-1 and TRBJ1-5; weak D call: TRBD1 (5 bases). Germline V lookup: CDR1 MGHDK, CDR2 SYGVNS. The CDR3 is 14 residues long. V shed 3 bases and J shed 9 bases, with 15 bases lying between them. CDR3 in amino acids: CASSEAGGTSPQHF. The CDR3 nucleotides are TGTGCCAGCAGTGAGGCGGGGGGTACGTCGCCCCAGCATTTT.

This clonotype showed up many times. The J gene is TRBJ2-7, the V gene TRBV20-1; tentatively, D is TRBD2 (5 bases). Germline CDR1 DFQATT, CDR2 SNEGSKA (reference sequence). Deletions cut 0 bases from V and 2 bases from J, with 17 bases between. The CDR3 covers 16 residues. CDR3 loop: CSARDRGGLPAYEQYF. DNA for the CDR3: TGCAGTGCTAGAGATAGAGGAGGACTTCCAGCCTACGAGCAGTACTTC.

This clonotype was seen many times. This chain connects TRBV20-1 to TRBJ2-7; D unresolved. CDR3 length: 13 residues. Per the germline V gene, CDR1 is DFQATT and CDR2 is SNEGSKA (reference sequence). Trimming shortened V by 0 bases and J by 0 bases, and 6 bases separated the two germline ends. The CDR3 loop reads CSARDPLSYEQYF. The CDR3 DNA reads TGCAGTGCTAGAGATCCACTCTCCTACGAGCAGTACTTC.

This clonotype appeared a few times. The rearrangement uses TRBV7-9 and TRBJ2-1; a weak D match, TRBD2 (6 bases). Germline V gene data show CDR1 as SEHNR and CDR2 as FQNEAQ (reference sequence). The germline V and J ends were trimmed by 4 bases and 9 bases, with 13 bases remaining between them. The CDR3 consists of 13 residues. CDR3 nucleotides: TGTGCCAGCAGCTCGATCCGGGGGAGTGAGCAGTTCTTC. Its protein product is CASSSIRGSEQFF.

Many counts were recorded for this clonotype. This chain joins TRBV5-1 and TRBJ2-1; the match to TRBD1 covers 7 bases. Trimming cost V 0 bases and J 10 bases; bases outside gene matches: 13. The CDR3 covers 16 residues. Germline values: CDR1 SGHRS, CDR2 YFSETQ. CDR3: CASSLEARGYSGEQFF. The CDR3 DNA sequence: TGCGCCAGCAGCTTGGAGGCCAGGGGGTATTCGGGCGAGCAGTTCTTC.

This clonotype was counted at least ten times. V and J are TRBV14 and TRBJ2-3; the D is unclear. V was trimmed by 3 bases and J by 1 base, leaving 20 bases between them. CDR3 length: 18 residues. CDR1 is SGHDN and CDR2 is FVKESK in the germline V gene. This CDR3 reads CASSHGSPKSVGTDTQYF. DNA of the CDR3: TGTGCCAGCAGCCACGGCAGCCCCAAGAGCGTGGGCACAGATACGCAGTATTTT.

This clonotype was seen many times. The V call is TRBV19, the J call TRBJ2-7; 7 bases are a match to TRBD2. Germline CDR1 reads LNHDA; CDR2 reads SQIVND (reference sequence). The CDR3 is 14 residues long. V was clipped by 3 bases and J by 3 bases; unmatched bases: 5. This chain's CDR3 is CASSIAGTNYEQYF. The CDR3 region has the DNA TGTGCCAGTAGTATCGCCGGGACTAACTACGAGCAGTACTTC.